This T cell receptor beta chain was sequenced for a study of blood T cell repertoires in COVID-19. This CDR3 region has 13 residues. V was cut by 3 bases and J by 1 base, with 9 bases left in between. Germline CDR1 DFQATT, CDR2 SNEGSKA (reference sequence). The data were produced by immunoSEQ multiplex PCR, yet TCRdb's version contains in-frame clones alone and is incomplete. The sample holds approximately 240,000 clones, approximately 90% seen once. The clonotype was recovered from a woman between 18 and 29 years old who had recovered from COVID-19. Input material: PBMCs or T cells enriched from blood (not recorded which). The chain recombines TRBV20-1 with TRBJ1-1; no reliable D call. CDR3 in DNA: TGCAGTGCTAGTATTTCGTCGAACACTGAAGCTTTCTTT. Translation: CSASISSNTEAFF.